The 25 T cell receptor beta chains below all came from one sample that was sequenced in a study of blood T cell repertoires in COVID-19. Clones were read by immunoSEQ multiplex PCR, and TCRdb kept only the in-frame ones, dropping some. Found here are about 280,000 clones, roughly 85% of them singletons; the top ten hold 4% to 6%. The sample consisted of peripheral blood. The receptors originated from a man between 50 and 59 years old with active or convalescent COVID-19.

A few counts support this clone. The chain joins TRBV19 to TRBJ1-5; 7 nucleotides agree with TRBD1. The germline V gene has CDR1 LNHDA and CDR2 SQIVND (reference sequence). This CDR3 region has 15 residues. The junction had 10 bases not matched to a gene; V was cut back by 7 bases and J by 4 bases. CDR3 nucleotide sequence: TGTGCCAGTAAACGCTCCGACAGGGATAATCAGCCCCAGCATTTT. Residues: CASKRSDRDNQPQHF.

V and J are TRBV2 and TRBJ2-4, with TRBD1 matching 7 bases. The germline CDR1 and CDR2 sequences are SNHLY and FYNNEI. CDR3 length equals 15 residues. Trimming at V came to 4 bases and at J to 0 bases, leaving 3 bases not matched to a gene. CDR3 DNA: TGTGCCAGCAGTGTGGACAGGACAGCCAAAAACATTCAGTACTTC. Amino acids: CASSVDRTAKNIQYF.

This chain links TRBV6-1 with TRBJ2-7; the D gene is possibly TRBD2 (6 bases). Trimming left V 2 bases short and J 6 bases short, with 14 bases between. Germline V gene sequence: CDR1 MNHNS, CDR2 SASEGT. The CDR3 consists of 14 residues. The CDR3 DNA reads as TGTGCCAGCAGTGAAATGACTAGTAGCCCCGAGCAGTACTTC. Protein product: CASSEMTSSPEQYF.

This chain joins TRBV5-5 and TRBJ1-2; D remains ambiguous. V lost 1 base and J 4 bases, leaving 11 bases between the germline ends. This CDR3 spans 14 amino acids. Germline CDR1 SGHKS, CDR2 YYEKEE (reference sequence). CDR3 region: CASSLFEVSYGYTF. As DNA, the CDR3 is TGTGCCAGCAGCTTGTTTGAGGTTAGCTATGGCTACACCTTC.

The table lists this clone with a few counts. The V gene is TRBV9, the J gene TRBJ2-1; 7 positions agree with TRBD2. This CDR3 spans 16 amino acids. Germline lookup yields CDR1 SGDLS and CDR2 YYNGEE. Trimming removed 0 bases from V and 6 bases from J; junction bases left unmatched: 9. For the CDR3, the DNA is TGTGCCAGCAGCGTAGGGGGACTACGTCCAGGCAATGAGCAGTTCTTC. This gives the protein CASSVGGLRPGNEQFF.

This clone turned up a few times. The rearrangement uses TRBV7-9 and TRBJ2-1; 8 nucleotides align to TRBD1. Trimming cost V 5 bases and J 4 bases; bases outside gene matches: 7. This CDR3 spans 15 amino acids. Per germline, CDR1 SEHNR and CDR2 FQNEAQ (reference sequence). This chain's CDR3 is CASSPMDRVYNEQFF. In nucleotides, the CDR3 is TGTGCCAGCAGCCCCATGGACAGGGTTTACAATGAGCAGTTCTTC.

The chain carries TRBV12-3 or TRBV12-4 and TRBJ2-3, with a tentative D call TRBD2 (6 bases). V gave up 7 bases and J gave up 7 bases, with 15 bases separating them. The CDR3 is 13 residues long. The CDR3 loop reads CASKGGTTYTQYF. DNA for the CDR3: TGTGCCAGCAAAGGCGGGACCACCTATACGCAGTATTTT.

The chain uses TRBV19 and TRBJ1-1, with TRBD1 identical over 7 bases. Germline values: CDR1 LNHDA, CDR2 SQIVND (reference sequence). V shed 6 bases and J 4 bases; nucleotides not matched to a gene: 8. CDR3 length equals 14 residues. CDR3: CASREGQTITEAFF. CDR3 nucleotide sequence: TGTGCCAGTAGGGAGGGACAGACCATCACTGAAGCTTTCTTT.

The J gene is TRBJ2-3, the V gene TRBV7-9; a weak D match, TRBD2 (6 bases). The CDR3 length is 15 residues. Germline V gene sequence: CDR1 SEHNR, CDR2 FQNEAQ (reference sequence). V was cut by 11 bases and J by 1 base, with 19 bases left in between. The CDR3 is CAGLTGRDRTDTQYF. Written as DNA, the CDR3 is TGTGCCGGATTAACGGGGCGGGACCGCACAGATACGCAGTATTTT.

The chain links TRBV7-9 to TRBJ1-4; unclear D gene. The CDR3 length is 16 residues. Looked up from germline, CDR1 is SEHNR and CDR2 is FQNEAQ (reference sequence). Trimming took off 2 bases at V and 7 bases at J, with 17 bases between the two ends. CDR3 nucleotide sequence: TGTGCCAGCAGCTTACCTCTTAGAGGTGGCGGTGAAAAACTGTTTTTT. It is translated as CASSLPLRGGGEKLFF. The full variable domain, rest sourced from reference TRBV7-9 and TRBJ1-4, is DTGVSQNPRHKITKRGQNVTFRCDPISEHNRLYWYRQTLGQGPEFLTYFQNEAQLEKSRLLSDRFSAERPKGSFSTLEIQRTEQGDSAMYLCASSLPLRGGGEKLFFGSGTQLSVL.

CDR3 sequence: CASSLRDSINEQFF. As DNA, the CDR3 is TGTGCCAGCAGTCTCCGGGACAGCATCAATGAGCAGTTCTTC. The chain links TRBV7-8 to TRBJ2-1; 7 bases are shared with TRBD1. Germline-derived CDR1 and CDR2 are SGHVS and FQNEAQ. The CDR3 has 14 amino acids. Unmatched junction bases numbered 8, after V lost 6 bases and J lost 6 bases.

The chain couples TRBV28 to TRBJ1-4, with a weak D call TRBD1 (5 bases). Per the germline V gene, CDR1 is MDHEN and CDR2 is SYDVKM. CDR3 length equals 12 residues. The ends were cut back, 6 bases at V and 7 bases at J, with 9 bases in the middle. CDR3 sequence reads: CASRRGTEKLFF. The DNA for the CDR3 is TGTGCCAGCAGACGGGGGACTGAAAAACTGTTTTTT.

The genes are TRBV5-1 and TRBJ1-4, with D possibly matching TRBD1 (5 bases). Germline CDR1 reads SGHRS; CDR2 reads YFSETQ. CDR3 length: 15 residues. V was trimmed by 4 bases and J by 1 base, leaving 11 bases between them. The CDR3 sequence is CASSPRGGTNEKLFF. The CDR3 DNA sequence: TGCGCCAGCAGCCCTAGGGGAGGAACTAATGAAAAACTGTTTTTT.

The CDR3 DNA reads TGTGCCAGTAGATGGGCCCGGAGGGGATACTCTGGGGCCAACGTCCTGACTTTC. Protein sequence: CASRWARRGYSGANVLTF. This chain links TRBV19 with TRBJ2-6, with D perhaps matching TRBD2 (6 bases). The germline gives CDR1 LNHDA, CDR2 SQIVND (reference sequence). V lost 6 bases to trimming and J lost 0 bases, with 18 bases between them. This CDR3 spans 18 amino acids. Drawing the rest from reference TRBV19 and TRBJ2-6, the complete variable domain is DGGITQSPKYLFRKEGQNVTLSCEQNLNHDAMYWYRQDPGQGLRLIYYSQIVNDFQKGDIAEGYSVSREKKESFPLTVTSAQKNPTAFYLCASRWARRGYSGANVLTFGAGSRLTVL.

The genes are TRBV19 and TRBJ1-1; no clear D. CDR3 length: 13 amino acids. Germline V CDR1 and CDR2: LNHDA, SQIVND (reference sequence). The germline V and J ends were trimmed by 5 bases and 5 bases, with 12 bases remaining between them. CDR3 sequence: CASSSTTLTEAFF. CDR3 nucleotide sequence: TGTGCCAGTAGTTCGACAACCCTGACTGAAGCTTTCTTT.

The chain employs TRBV5-1 and TRBJ1-2; 8 bases map to TRBD1. The CDR3 covers 15 residues. The J segment lost 6 bases and the V segment lost 1 base, leaving 8 bases of the junction unmatched. Germline-derived CDR1 and CDR2 are SGHRS and YFSETQ. The CDR3 region is CASSLSPGGADGYTF. For the CDR3, the DNA is TGCGCCAGCAGCTTGTCACCAGGGGGCGCAGATGGCTACACCTTC.

The CDR3 DNA reads TGTGCCAGCAGTGAAATAGCGGTGGGTAAGAATGAGCAGTTCTTC. Translating gives CASSEIAVGKNEQFF. The rearrangement joins TRBV2 to TRBJ2-1; tentatively, D is TRBD2 (6 bases). Germline lookup yields CDR1 SNHLY and CDR2 FYNNEI. V was trimmed by 2 bases and J by 7 bases, leaving 15 bases between them. The CDR3 is 15 amino acids.

V and J are TRBV6-6 and TRBJ2-5; a possible D gene is TRBD2 (6 bases). Trimming took off 6 bases at V and 2 bases at J, with 16 bases between the two ends. The CDR3 contains 15 residues. Per germline, CDR1 MNHNY and CDR2 SVGAGI (reference sequence). For the CDR3, the DNA is TGTGCCAGCAGCGATACCGGGAGCCAGCAAGAGACCCAGTACTTC. Amino acids: CASSDTGSQQETQYF.

The rearrangement links TRBV9 to TRBJ2-7; perhaps TRBD2 as D (7 bases). The CDR3 runs to 15 residues. Trimming shortened V by 0 bases and J by 0 bases, and 10 bases separated the two germline ends. CDR1 is SGDLS and CDR2 is YYNGEE in the germline V gene. CDR3 sequence (DNA): TGTGCCAGCAGCGTAGACGGGGGGCGCTCCTACGAGCAGTACTTC. Translated, it gives CASSVDGGRSYEQYF.

This clone was seen a single time. The chain combines TRBV4-2 with TRBJ1-2, with unresolved D. The CDR3 covers 14 residues. The V end was cut by 4 bases, the J end by 4 bases, with 13 bases between. Germline CDR1 LGHNA, CDR2 YNFKEQ. The CDR3: CASSRGVSRYGYTF. The CDR3 DNA reads TGTGCCAGCAGCCGTGGAGTTTCCCGCTATGGCTACACCTTC.

This sequence joins TRBV3-1 (or the pseudogene TRBV3-2) and TRBJ2-1; D perhaps matches TRBD2 (7 bases). V was clipped by 2 bases and J by 12 bases, with 20 bases between them. The CDR3 runs 15 residues. CDR1 is LGHDT, CDR2 YNNKEL, per germline (reference sequence). CDR3 sequence reads: CASSQSKGGAIRQFF. CDR3 DNA: TGTGCCAGCAGCCAAAGTAAGGGGGGGGCAATTCGGCAGTTCTTC.

As DNA, the CDR3 is TGTGCCAGCAGCTTATCCGAGGTCGCTGAAGCTTTCTTT. Translating gives CASSLSEVAEAFF. The V gene is TRBV11-1, the J gene TRBJ1-1; the D is unclear. Trimming cost V 2 bases and J 6 bases, with 10 bases left between them. The germline CDR1 and CDR2 sequences are SGHAT and FQDESV (reference sequence). The CDR3 runs to 13 residues.

The rearrangement links TRBV27 to TRBJ1-6; D remains unclear. Germline V lookup: CDR1 MNHEY, CDR2 SMNVEV (reference sequence). The CDR3 loop spans 13 amino acids. Between the trimmed V and J ends, which lost 5 bases and 8 bases, there was a span of 10 bases. The CDR3 sequence is CASSQRRDSPLHF. The CDR3 bases are TGTGCCAGCAGTCAACGTCGGGATTCACCCCTCCACTTT.

The genes are TRBV6-1 and TRBJ2-5, with D possibly matching TRBD1 (6 bases). Per germline, CDR1 MNHNS and CDR2 SASEGT. The length of the CDR3 is 15 residues. The ends were cut back, 3 bases at V and 4 bases at J, with 15 bases in the middle. As DNA, the CDR3 is TGTGCCAGCAGTGAGGCTCGAGGGGGAACAGAGACCCAGTACTTC. The encoded protein is CASSEARGGTETQYF.

V usage is TRBV19 and J usage is TRBJ2-5, with 14 bases that match TRBD2. CDR1 is LNHDA and CDR2 is SQIVND in the germline V gene (reference sequence). The V segment lost 6 bases and the J segment 5 bases; nucleotides outside the gene matches: 8. The CDR3 is 16 amino acids. CDR3 sequence: CASSPGLAGEGETQYF. DNA for the CDR3: TGTGCCAGTAGCCCGGGACTAGCGGGAGAGGGTGAGACCCAGTACTTC.